This T cell receptor beta chain was sequenced in a study of blood T cells in healthy people across ages. Turning to the study itself: Template switching picked up about one barcoded beta molecule for each two T cells.

The second PCR ran about 7 to 12 cycles with a sample-barcoded 5' primer and J-beta primers. Each CDR3 protein gets one entry after TCRdb re-called the 5' RACE reads with MiXCR. The sample yields about a million distinct CDR3 sequences, 45% to 60% seen once. Germline CDR1 reads DFQATT; CDR2 reads SNEGSKA (reference sequence). The CDR3 extends over 11 amino acids. V trimming: 8 bases; J trimming: 1 base; junction bases outside the gene matches: 2. This clonotype showed up just a few times. Antigen unknown. Overall study results and limits: There were more naive CD4+ cells and higher diversity in long-lived donors than in aged donors. PBMCs went unsorted, and a conclusive naive versus antigen-experienced comparison was therefore prevented.

Total RNA was extracted at no less than 6 micrograms per sample. This clonotype was obtained from a woman between 55 and 75 years old in good health. Sequenced material: blood. The chain employs TRBV20-1 and TRBJ2-7; 7 nucleotides line up with TRBD2. The CDR3 protein is CSLAGSYEQYF. CDR3 nucleotide sequence: TGCAGTTTAGCGGGTTCCTACGAGCAGTACTTC.